This TCR beta chain is from a study of blood T cell repertoires in COVID-19. Study at large: COVID-19 samples collected from the United States, Italy and Spain covered acute and convalescent phases.

This clone appeared a single time. With 2 bases clipped from V and 6 bases from J, the junction kept 5 bases outside the gene matches. CDR1 is SGHRS, CDR2 YFSETQ, per germline. The CDR3 loop spans 14 amino acids. In the authors' workflow: By means of reference gene primer amplification, nucleated cell counts were estimated. Produced via immunoSEQ multiplex PCR; TCRdb's table is partial and in-frame only. The V and J calls and clone size come from that table; D and trimming were worked out from the DNA. The repertoire includes around 290,000 clones, roughly 90% of them detected once, and about 4.6% sits in the top ten.

This TCR derives from a man aged 40-55 years with acute or convalescent COVID-19. The sample taken for sequencing was peripheral blood. The gene calls are TRBV5-1 and TRBJ1-2, with 9 nucleotides matching TRBD1. The CDR3 DNA follows: TGCGCCAGCAGCTTTGACAGGGGGGTAGATGGCTACACCTTC. This encodes CASSFDRGVDGYTF.